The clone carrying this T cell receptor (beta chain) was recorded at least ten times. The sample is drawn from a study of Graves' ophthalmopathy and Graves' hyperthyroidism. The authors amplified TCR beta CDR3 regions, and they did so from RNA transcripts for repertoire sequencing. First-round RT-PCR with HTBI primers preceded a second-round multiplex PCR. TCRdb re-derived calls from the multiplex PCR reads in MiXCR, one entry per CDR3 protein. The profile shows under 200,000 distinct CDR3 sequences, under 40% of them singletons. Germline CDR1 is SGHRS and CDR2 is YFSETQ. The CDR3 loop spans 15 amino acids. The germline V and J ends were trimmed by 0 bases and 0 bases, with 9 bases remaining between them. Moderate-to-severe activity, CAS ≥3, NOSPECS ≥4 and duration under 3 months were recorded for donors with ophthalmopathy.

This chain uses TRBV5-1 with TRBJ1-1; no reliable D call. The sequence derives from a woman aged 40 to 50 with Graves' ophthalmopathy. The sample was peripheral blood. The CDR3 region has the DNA TGCGCCAGCAGCTTGGACCTTCCCCTGAACACTGAAGCTTTCTTT. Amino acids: CASSLDLPLNTEAFF.